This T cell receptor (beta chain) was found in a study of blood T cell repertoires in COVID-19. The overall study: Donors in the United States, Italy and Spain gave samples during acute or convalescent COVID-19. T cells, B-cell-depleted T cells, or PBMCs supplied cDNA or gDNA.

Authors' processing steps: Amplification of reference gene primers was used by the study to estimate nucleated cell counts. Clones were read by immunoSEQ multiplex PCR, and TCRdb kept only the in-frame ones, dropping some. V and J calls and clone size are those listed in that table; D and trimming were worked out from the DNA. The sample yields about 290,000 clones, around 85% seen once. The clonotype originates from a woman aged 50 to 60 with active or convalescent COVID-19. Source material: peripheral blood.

The CDR3 DNA reads TGCGCCAGCAGCGACGGGACAGGGGAGAAGACCCAGTACTTC. Translating it yields CASSDGTGEKTQYF. The chain employs TRBV4-1 and TRBJ2-5, with 10 nucleotides matching TRBD1. The CDR3 has 14 residues. The germline gives CDR1 MGHRA, CDR2 YSYEKL. V lost 5 bases to trimming and J lost 6 bases; unmatched junction nucleotides: 6.